This T cell receptor (beta chain) was found in a study of immune heterogeneity within non-small cell lung tumors. Overall study results and limits: Multiple tumor sites within a patient showed recurrence of identical dominant CDR3 beta clonotypes; site-unique high-frequency clones were present as well.

TCR beta CDR3 regions came from multiplex PCR with 32 forward V and 13 reverse J primers. TCRdb itself ran the multiplex PCR reads through MiXCR, one entry per CDR3 protein. This sample has about 2,000 distinct CDR3 sequences; roughly 24% occur once, and the top ten carry more than 7.5%. Bulk tumor genomic DNA constituted the template, at approximately 600 ng per sample. Biopsies that were spaced far apart were taken, several per primary tumor, during surgery. Untreated, newly diagnosed non-small cell lung cancer patients underwent curative surgery. The CDR3 length is 17 residues. Per the germline V gene, CDR1 is SGHTA and CDR2 is FQGNSA. With 2 bases removed from V and 0 bases from J, the gap between germline ends came to 15 bases. In regard to this clonotype: Its antigen is unidentified.

This chain connects TRBV7-2 to TRBJ2-3, with D tentatively TRBD1 or TRBD2 (5 bases each). The sequencing input was lung tumor tissue. The source is a woman aged 55-69 years with non-small cell lung cancer. CDR3 region: CASSLSGRDRSTDTQYF. The CDR3 coding sequence is TGTGCCAGCAGCTTAAGCGGCAGGGACCGAAGCACAGATACGCAGTATTTT.